This TCR beta chain comes out of a study of T cell changes during pregnancy in multiple sclerosis (dated by TCRdb to between 2018 and 2021). For the wider study: Changes in the T cell repertoire over the course of pregnancy were examined in this study in women with multiple sclerosis.

In regard to this clone: Its antigen is unknown. Base qualities are not at hand, and no much larger clone is one base apart.

Library preparation employed the immunoSEQ multiplex PCR assay. TCRdb limited this immuneACCESS table to in-frame rearrangements with V and J called. A share of clones is missing; checked studies link under half to unresolved V genes, and the rest is unexplained. Recorded for this sample are 40,000 or so clones; 75% to 95% of them occurred a single time. The ten top clones hold roughly an eighth of the sample. Cut back by 1 base and 4 bases, the V and J ends lie 12 bases apart. CDR1 is given as SGHDT and CDR2 as YYEEEE, both from the germline V gene. Reading from cysteine to phenylalanine, the CDR3 counts 15 amino acids. Only the CDR3 portion is preserved as DNA: 45 bases, with reading frame beginning at the first base.

The TCR comes from a female donor with multiple sclerosis, enrolled in a pregnancy study. The sequence is built from TRBV5-6 and TRBJ1-5; the D segment cannot be called with confidence. Specimen: CD8+ T cells from peripheral blood mononuclear cells, collected after pregnancy. Read as DNA, the sequence is TGTGCCAGCAGCTTGTCTCCACAGCTTAATCAGCCCCAGCATTTT. Translated, it gives CASSLSPQLNQPQHF. With all but the CDR3 taken from the reference TRBV5-6 and TRBJ1-5 genes, the full variable domain is: DAGVTQSPTHLIKTRGQQVTLRCSPKSGHDTVSWYQQALGQGPQFIFQYYEEEERQRGNFPDRFSGHQFPNYSSELNVNALLLGDSALYLCASSLSPQLNQPQHFGDGTRLSIL.